This T cell receptor (beta chain) was identified in a study of beta chain features in type 1 diabetes. The study, taken as a whole, reports: Across patients, naive, central memory and Treg TCRB repertoires exhibited apparently greater similarity than was observed across healthy donors. Within each of all four CD4+ subsets, Type 1 diabetes patients had TCRB CDR3s that were moderately but significantly shorter.

The collection from each donor was one heparinised blood draw averaging about 116 mL. The authors sorted CD4+ naive, central memory, regulatory and stem cell-like memory cells via CD45RO/CCR7/CD25/CD127/CD95/CD27. Points on this clone: Its antigen is unidentified.

What was sequenced were expressed TCRB transcripts, since all of the isolated RNA had been reverse transcribed. Produced via immunoSEQ multiplex PCR; TCRdb's table is partial and in-frame only. The sample yields around 20,000 clones, 55% to 75% seen once. V lost 5 bases and J lost 7; bases outside the gene matches: 10. The CDR3 loop spans 13 amino acids. CDR1 and CDR2 from the germline V gene are GTSNPN and SVGIG (reference sequence). The V and J genes are TRBV30 and TRBJ2-7, with 8 bases that match TRBD1. The sequence was obtained from a man younger than 35 with type 1 diabetes. Sequenced material: Tregs from blood. The CDR3 here is CAWADRVVWEQYF. The CDR3 coding sequence is TGTGCCTGGGCGGACAGGGTTGTGTGGGAGCAGTACTTC.